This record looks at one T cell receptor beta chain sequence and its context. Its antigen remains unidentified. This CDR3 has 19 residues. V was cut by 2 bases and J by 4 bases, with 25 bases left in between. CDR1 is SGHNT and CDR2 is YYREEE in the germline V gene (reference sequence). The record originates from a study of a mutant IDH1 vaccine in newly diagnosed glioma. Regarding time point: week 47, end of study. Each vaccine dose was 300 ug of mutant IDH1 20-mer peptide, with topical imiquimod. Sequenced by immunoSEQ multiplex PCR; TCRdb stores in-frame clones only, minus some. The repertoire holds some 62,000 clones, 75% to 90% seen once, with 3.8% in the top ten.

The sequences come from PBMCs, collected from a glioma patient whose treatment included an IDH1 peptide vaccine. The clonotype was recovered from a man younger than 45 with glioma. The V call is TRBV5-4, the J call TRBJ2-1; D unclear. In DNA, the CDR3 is TGTGCCAGCAGCTTTCGTAAGCTAAGGGTTGCGGAACTTTACAATGAGCAGTTCTTC. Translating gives CASSFRKLRVAELYNEQFF.